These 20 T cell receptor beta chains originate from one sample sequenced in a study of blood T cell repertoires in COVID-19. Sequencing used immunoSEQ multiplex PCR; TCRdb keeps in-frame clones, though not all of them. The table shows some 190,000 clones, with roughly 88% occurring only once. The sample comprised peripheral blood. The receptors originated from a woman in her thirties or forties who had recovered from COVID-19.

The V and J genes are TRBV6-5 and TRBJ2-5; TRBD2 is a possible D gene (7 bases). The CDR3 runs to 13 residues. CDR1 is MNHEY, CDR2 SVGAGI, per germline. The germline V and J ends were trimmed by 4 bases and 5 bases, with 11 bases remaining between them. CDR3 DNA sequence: TGTGCCAGCAGTTGGGGGGGGCAGGAGACCCAGTACTTC. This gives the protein CASSWGGQETQYF.

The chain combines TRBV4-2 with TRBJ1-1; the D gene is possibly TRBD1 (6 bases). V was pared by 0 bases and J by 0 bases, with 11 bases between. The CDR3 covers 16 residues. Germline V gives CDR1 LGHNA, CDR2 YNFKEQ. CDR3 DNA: TGTGCCAGCAGCCAAGACGGGACACCTCTGAACACTGAAGCTTTCTTT. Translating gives CASSQDGTPLNTEAFF.

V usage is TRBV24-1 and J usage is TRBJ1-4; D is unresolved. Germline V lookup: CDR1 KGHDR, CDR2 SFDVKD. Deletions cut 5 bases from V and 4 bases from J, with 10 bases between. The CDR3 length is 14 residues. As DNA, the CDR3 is TGTGCCACCAGTGCGGCCACGGGTAATGAAAAACTGTTTTTT. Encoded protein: CATSAATGNEKLFF.

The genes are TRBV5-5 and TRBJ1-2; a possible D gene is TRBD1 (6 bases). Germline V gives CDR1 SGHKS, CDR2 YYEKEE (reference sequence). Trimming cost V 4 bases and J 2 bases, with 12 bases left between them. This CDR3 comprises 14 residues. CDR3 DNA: TGTGCCAGCAGCACGCGACAGGAGAACTATGGCTACACCTTC. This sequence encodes CASSTRQENYGYTF.

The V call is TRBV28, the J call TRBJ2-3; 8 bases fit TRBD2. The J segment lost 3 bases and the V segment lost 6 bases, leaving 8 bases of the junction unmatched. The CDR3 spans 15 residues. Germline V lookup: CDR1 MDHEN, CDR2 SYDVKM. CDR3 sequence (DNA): TGTGCCAGCAGGGGAGCGGGAGAAGGGACAGATACGCAGTATTTT. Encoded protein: CASRGAGEGTDTQYF.

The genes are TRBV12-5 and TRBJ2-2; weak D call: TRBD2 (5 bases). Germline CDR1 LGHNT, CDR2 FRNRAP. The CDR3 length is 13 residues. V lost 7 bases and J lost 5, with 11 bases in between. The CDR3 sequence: CASAYRGTGELFF. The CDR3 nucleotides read TGTGCTAGTGCTTACCGCGGGACCGGGGAGCTGTTTTTT.

The CDR3 spells CASTPGQQMGHGYTF. The CDR3 nucleotides read TGTGCCAGTACTCCGGGACAGCAGATGGGGCATGGCTACACCTTC. The rearrangement links TRBV19 to TRBJ1-2; TRBD1 matches 7 bases. The J segment lost 6 bases and the V segment lost 7 bases, leaving 14 bases of the junction unmatched. The CDR3 spans 15 residues. Looked up from germline, CDR1 is LNHDA and CDR2 is SQIVND (reference sequence).

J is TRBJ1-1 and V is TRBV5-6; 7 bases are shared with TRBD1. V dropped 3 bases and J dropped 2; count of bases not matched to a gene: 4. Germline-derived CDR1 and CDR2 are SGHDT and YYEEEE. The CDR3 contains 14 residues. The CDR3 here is CASSSTGYNTEAFF. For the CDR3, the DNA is TGTGCCAGCAGCTCGACAGGGTACAACACTGAAGCTTTCTTT.

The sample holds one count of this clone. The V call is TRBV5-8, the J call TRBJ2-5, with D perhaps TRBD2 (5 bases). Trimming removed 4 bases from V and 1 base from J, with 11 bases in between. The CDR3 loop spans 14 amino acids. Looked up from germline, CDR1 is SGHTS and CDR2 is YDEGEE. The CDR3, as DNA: TGTGCCAGCAGCCGAGGGCTATTCCAAGAGACCCAGTACTTC. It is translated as CASSRGLFQETQYF. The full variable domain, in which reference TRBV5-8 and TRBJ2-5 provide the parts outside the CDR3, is EAGVTQSPTHLIKTRGQQATLRCSPISGHTSVYWYQQALGLGLQFLLWYDEGEERNRGNFPPRFSGRQFPNYSSELNVNALELEDSALYLCASSRGLFQETQYFGPGTRLLVL.

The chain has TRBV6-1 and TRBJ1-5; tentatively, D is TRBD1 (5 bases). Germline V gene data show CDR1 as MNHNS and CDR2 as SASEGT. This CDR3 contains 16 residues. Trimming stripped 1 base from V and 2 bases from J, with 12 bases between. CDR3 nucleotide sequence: TGTGCCAGCAGTGAAGGCCCTGGGGGGGGCAATCAGCCCCAGCATTTT. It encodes CASSEGPGGGNQPQHF.

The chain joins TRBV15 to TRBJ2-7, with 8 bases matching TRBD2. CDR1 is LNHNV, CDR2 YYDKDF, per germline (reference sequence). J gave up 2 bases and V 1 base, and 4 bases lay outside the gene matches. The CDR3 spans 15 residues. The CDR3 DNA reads TGTGCCACCAGCAGAGGTGGGACTAGAGCCTACGAGCAGTACTTC. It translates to CATSRGGTRAYEQYF.

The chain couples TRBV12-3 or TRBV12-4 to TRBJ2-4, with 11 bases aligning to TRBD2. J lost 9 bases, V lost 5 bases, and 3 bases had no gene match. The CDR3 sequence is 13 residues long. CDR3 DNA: TGTGCCAGCAGTCCCGGACTAGCGGGCATTCAGTACTTC. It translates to CASSPGLAGIQYF.

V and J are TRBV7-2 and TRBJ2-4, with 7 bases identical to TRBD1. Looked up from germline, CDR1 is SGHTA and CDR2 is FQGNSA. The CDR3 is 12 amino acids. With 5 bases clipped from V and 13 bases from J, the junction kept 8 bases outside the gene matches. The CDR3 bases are TGTGCCAGCAGCCCTTCCCCGGGACAGCAGTACTTC. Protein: CASSPSPGQQYF.

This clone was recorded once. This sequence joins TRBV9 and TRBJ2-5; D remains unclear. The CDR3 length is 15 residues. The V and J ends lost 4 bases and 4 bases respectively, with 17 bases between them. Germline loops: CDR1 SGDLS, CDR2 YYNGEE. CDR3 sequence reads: CASSRFQSPGETQYF. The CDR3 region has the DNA TGTGCCAGCAGCCGTTTTCAGTCTCCGGGAGAGACCCAGTACTTC.

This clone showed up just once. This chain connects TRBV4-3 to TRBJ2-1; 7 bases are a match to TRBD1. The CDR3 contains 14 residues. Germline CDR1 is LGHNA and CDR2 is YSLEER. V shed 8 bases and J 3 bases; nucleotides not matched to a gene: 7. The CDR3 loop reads CASGRQGGYNEQFF. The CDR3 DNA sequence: TGCGCCAGCGGTAGACAGGGCGGCTACAATGAGCAGTTCTTC.

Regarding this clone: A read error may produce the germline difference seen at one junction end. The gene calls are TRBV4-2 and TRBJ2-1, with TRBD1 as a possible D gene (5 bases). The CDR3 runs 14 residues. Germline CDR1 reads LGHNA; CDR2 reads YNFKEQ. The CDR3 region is CAGSQDLAGNEQFF. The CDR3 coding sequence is TGTGCCGGCAGCCAAGATTTGGCAGGGAATGAGCAGTTCTTC.

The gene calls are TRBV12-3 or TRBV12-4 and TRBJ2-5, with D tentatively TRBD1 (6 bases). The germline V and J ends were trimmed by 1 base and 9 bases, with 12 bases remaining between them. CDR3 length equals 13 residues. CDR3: CASSLGTAEPQYF. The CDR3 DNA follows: TGTGCCAGCAGTTTAGGGACAGCAGAACCCCAGTACTTC.

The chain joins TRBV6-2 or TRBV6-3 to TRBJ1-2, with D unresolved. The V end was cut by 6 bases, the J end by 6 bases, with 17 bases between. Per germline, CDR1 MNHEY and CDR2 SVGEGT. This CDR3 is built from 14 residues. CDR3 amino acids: CASSLLRREDGYTF. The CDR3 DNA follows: TGTGCCAGCAGCCTCCTGCGGAGGGAAGATGGCTACACCTTC.

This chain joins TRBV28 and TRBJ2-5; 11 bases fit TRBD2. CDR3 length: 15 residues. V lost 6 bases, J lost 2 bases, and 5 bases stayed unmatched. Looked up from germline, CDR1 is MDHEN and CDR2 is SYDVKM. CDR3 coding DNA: TGTGCCAGCAGGGGAGTAGCGGGAGGGCAAGAGACCCAGTACTTC. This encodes CASRGVAGGQETQYF.

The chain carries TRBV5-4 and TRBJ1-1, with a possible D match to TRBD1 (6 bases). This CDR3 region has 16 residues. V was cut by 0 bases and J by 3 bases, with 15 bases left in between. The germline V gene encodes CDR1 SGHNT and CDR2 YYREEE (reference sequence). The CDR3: CASSLAGGRVDTEAFF. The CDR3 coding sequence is TGTGCCAGCAGCTTGGCCGGGGGGCGCGTGGACACTGAAGCTTTCTTT.